The 8 T cell receptor beta chains reported below all come from one sample, sequenced in a study of blood T cells in healthy people across ages. For the second PCR, which ran for about 7 to 12 cycles, a sample-barcoded 5' primer and a J-beta primer mix were used. TCRdb re-called the 5' RACE reads with MiXCR, one entry per CDR3 protein. The sample includes approximately 800,000 distinct CDR3 sequences, approximately 65% of them seen just once. Sequenced material: blood. The receptor set was obtained from a young man in good health.

The chain couples TRBV20-1 to TRBJ2-1, with 10 bases fitting TRBD2. CDR1 is DFQATT and CDR2 is SNEGSKA in the germline V gene (reference sequence). J gave up 7 bases and V 3 bases, and 9 bases lay outside the gene matches. The CDR3 is 15 amino acids. CDR3 amino acids: CSASSSGRAGNEQFF. In DNA form, the CDR3 reads TGCAGTGCTAGTTCAAGCGGGAGGGCCGGGAATGAGCAGTTCTTC.

The rearrangement uses TRBV20-1 and TRBJ2-6; D may be TRBD1 (6 bases). Trimming took off 5 bases at V and 4 bases at J, with 15 bases between the two ends. This CDR3 has 15 amino acids. Germline loops: CDR1 DFQATT, CDR2 SNEGSKA (reference sequence). CDR3 amino acids: CSAEPRQAGANVLTF. CDR3 in DNA: TGCAGTGCTGAGCCCCGACAGGCAGGGGCCAACGTCCTGACTTTC.

The chain recombines TRBV7-2 with TRBJ2-1, with 9 bases that match TRBD2. The CDR3 extends over 18 amino acids. V dropped 5 bases and J dropped 7; count of bases not matched to a gene: 18. CDR1 SGHTA and CDR2 FQGNSA come from the germline V gene. The CDR3 DNA reads TGTGCCAGCAGCCCCCTAGTGTGGGAGCGGGGGGCGTGGAATGAGCAGTTCTTC. Amino acids: CASSPLVWERGAWNEQFF.

The V and J genes are TRBV6-2 or TRBV6-3 and TRBJ2-3; unclear D gene. This CDR3 has 14 residues. Between the trimmed V and J ends, which lost 2 bases and 4 bases, there was a span of 10 bases. CDR1 and CDR2 from the germline V gene are MNHEY and SVGEGT. CDR3 nucleotides: TGTGCCAGCAGTTACGGGTCAGCAGCAGATACGCAGTATTTT. This codes for CASSYGSAADTQYF.

V is TRBV4-1 and J is TRBJ2-4; 10 bases fit TRBD2. CDR1 is MGHRA and CDR2 is YSYEKL in the germline V gene. CDR3 length: 14 amino acids. The trim removed 4 bases at V and 15 bases at J, leaving 12 bases unmatched. CDR3 amino acids: CASSPLAGGFQRYF. The DNA for the CDR3 is TGCGCCAGCAGCCCCTTAGCGGGGGGCTTTCAGCGGTACTTC.

A few counts support this clonotype. This chain uses TRBV20-1 with TRBJ2-7; a possible D gene is TRBD1 (6 bases). CDR1 is DFQATT, CDR2 SNEGSKA, per germline (reference sequence). The V end lost 5 bases, the J end lost 1 base, and 12 bases lay between the germline ends. There are 13 residues in the CDR3. The CDR3 nucleotides are TGCAGTGCTCCTAGACAGGTATCCTACGAGCAGTACTTC. It encodes CSAPRQVSYEQYF.

The rearrangement joins TRBV7-9 to TRBJ2-7; D not certain. Deletions cut 0 bases from V and 5 bases from J, with 5 bases between. This CDR3 has 12 amino acids. The germline CDR1 and CDR2 sequences are SEHNR and FQNEAQ (reference sequence). The CDR3 DNA reads TGTGCCAGCAGCTTAGCGGCTCACGAGCAGTACTTC. Its protein product is CASSLAAHEQYF.

The chain links TRBV5-1 to TRBJ2-1; TRBD1 matches at 8 bases. The CDR3 length is 17 residues. J gave up 0 bases and V 8 bases, and 13 bases lay outside the gene matches. Germline CDR1 is SGHRS and CDR2 is YFSETQ. The CDR3 spells CASTKRRQGSSYNEQFF. The CDR3 DNA is TGCGCCAGTACGAAAAGAAGACAGGGGAGCTCCTACAATGAGCAGTTCTTC.